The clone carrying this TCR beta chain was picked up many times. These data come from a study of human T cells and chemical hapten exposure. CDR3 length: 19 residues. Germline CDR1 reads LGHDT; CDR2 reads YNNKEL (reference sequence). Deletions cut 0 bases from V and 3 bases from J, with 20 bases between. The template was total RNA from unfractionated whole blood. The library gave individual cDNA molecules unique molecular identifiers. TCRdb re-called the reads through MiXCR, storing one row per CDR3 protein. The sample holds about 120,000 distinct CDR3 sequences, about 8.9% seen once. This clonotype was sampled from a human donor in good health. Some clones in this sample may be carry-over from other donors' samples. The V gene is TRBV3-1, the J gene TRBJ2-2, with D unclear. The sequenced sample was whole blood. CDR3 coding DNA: TGTGCCAGCAGCCAAGAACCATCTGACCGGGTACGGTACACCGGGGAGCTGTTTTTT. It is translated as CASSQEPSDRVRYTGELFF.